Described below is a single T cell receptor beta chain sequence and its context. The antigen is not known. This record belongs to a study of cytomegalovirus exposure and HLA in healthy donors. Regarding the study as a whole: Looking again later, the authors saw that most CMV-associated TCR beta chains seemed HLA-restricted. Among TCR beta chains of equal frequency, HLA-associated ones were more clonally expanded in a later analysis. Reports state that TCR beta sequences accurately predicted most subjects' HLA-A and HLA-B alleles.

Primers for the PCR totalled 60 Vbeta and 13 Jbeta. TCRdb's copy holds only in-frame clones and misses some; the assay was immunoSEQ multiplex PCR. The sample includes roughly 130,000 clones, 70% to 80% of them seen just once. The junction had 3 bases not matched to a gene; V was cut back by 2 bases and J by 7 bases. Germline V gene lookup returns CDR1 WNHNN and CDR2 SYGVQD (reference sequence). The CDR3 loop spans 13 amino acids. The chain recombines TRBV10-1 with TRBJ2-5, with 8 nucleotides matching TRBD2. The sequenced material came from PBMCs. The origin of this receptor is a woman in her sixties or seventies in good health and CMV-seropositive. The CDR3 loop reads CASSETAGATQYF. CDR3 in DNA: TGCGCCAGCAGTGAGACAGCGGGGGCGACCCAGTACTTC.